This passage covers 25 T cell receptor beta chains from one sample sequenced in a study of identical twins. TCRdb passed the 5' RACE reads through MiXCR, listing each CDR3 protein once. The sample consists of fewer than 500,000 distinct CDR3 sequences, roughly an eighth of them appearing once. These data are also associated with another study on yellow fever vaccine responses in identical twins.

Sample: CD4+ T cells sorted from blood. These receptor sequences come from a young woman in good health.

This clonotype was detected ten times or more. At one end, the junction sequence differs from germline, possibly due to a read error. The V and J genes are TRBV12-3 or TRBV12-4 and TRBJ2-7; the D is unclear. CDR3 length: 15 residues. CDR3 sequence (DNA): TGTGCCAGCACTTTAATCGGTGCTCCCTCCTACGAGCAGTACTTC. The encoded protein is CASTLIGAPSYEQYF.

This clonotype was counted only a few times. This CDR3 reads CASSQDRRSYNEQFF. DNA of the CDR3: TGTGCCAGCAGCCAGGACAGGCGCTCCTACAATGAGCAGTTCTTC. V is TRBV7-2 and J is TRBJ2-1, with TRBD1 identical over 7 bases. CDR1 and CDR2 (germline): SGHTA, FQGNSA. With 5 bases clipped from V and 0 bases from J, the junction kept 4 bases outside the gene matches. The CDR3 is made up of 15 amino acids.

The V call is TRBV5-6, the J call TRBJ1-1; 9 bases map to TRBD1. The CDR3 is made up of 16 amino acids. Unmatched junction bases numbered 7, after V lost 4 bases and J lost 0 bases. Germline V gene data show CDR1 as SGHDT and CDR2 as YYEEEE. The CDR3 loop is CASSPTGGRLNTEAFF. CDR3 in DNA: TGTGCCAGCAGCCCGACAGGGGGGCGGTTGAACACTGAAGCTTTCTTT.

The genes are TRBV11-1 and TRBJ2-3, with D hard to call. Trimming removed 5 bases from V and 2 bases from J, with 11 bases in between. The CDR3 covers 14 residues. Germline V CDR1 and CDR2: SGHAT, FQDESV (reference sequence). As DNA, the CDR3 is TGTGCCAGCAGCAACAGCGACCACACAGATACGCAGTATTTT. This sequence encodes CASSNSDHTDTQYF.

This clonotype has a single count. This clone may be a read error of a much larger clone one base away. DNA for the CDR3: TGCAGCGCCAGGGGGGGGCTGGAGTCGTTAGATACGCAGTATTTT. Protein product: CSARGGLESLDTQYF. The J gene is TRBJ2-3, the V gene TRBV29-1, with D perhaps given as TRBD1 or TRBD2 (7 bases each). The V gene lost 7 bases and the J gene lost 5 bases, with 22 bases spanning the gap. This CDR3 is built from 15 residues. In germline, CDR1 is SQVTM, CDR2 ANQGSEA.

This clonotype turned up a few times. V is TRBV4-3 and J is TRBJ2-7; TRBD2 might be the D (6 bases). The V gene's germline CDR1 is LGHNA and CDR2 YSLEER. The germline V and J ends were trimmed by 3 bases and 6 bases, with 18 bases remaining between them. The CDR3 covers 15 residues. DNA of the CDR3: TGCGCCAGCAGCCAGACCGGCGGGGTAAGGGGCGAGCAGTACTTC. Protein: CASSQTGGVRGEQYF.

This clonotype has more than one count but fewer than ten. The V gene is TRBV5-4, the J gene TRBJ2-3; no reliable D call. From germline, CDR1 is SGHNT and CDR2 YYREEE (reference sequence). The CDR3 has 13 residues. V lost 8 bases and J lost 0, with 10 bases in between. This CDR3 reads CASSTISTDTQYF. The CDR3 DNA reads TGTGCCAGTTCCACAATTAGCACAGATACGCAGTATTTT.

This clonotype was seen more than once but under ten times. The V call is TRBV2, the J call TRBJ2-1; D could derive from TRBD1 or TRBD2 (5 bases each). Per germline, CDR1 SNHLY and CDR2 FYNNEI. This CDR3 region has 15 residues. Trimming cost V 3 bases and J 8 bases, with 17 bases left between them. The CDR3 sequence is CASSEQGPSAYEQFF. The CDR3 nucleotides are TGTGCCAGCAGTGAGCAGGGACCCTCTGCCTATGAGCAGTTCTTC. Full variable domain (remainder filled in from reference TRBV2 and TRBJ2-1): EPEVTQTPSHQVTQMGQEVILRCVPISNHLYFYWYRQILGQKVEFLVSFYNNEISEKSEIFDDQFSVERPDGSNFTLKIRSTKLEDSAMYFCASSEQGPSAYEQFFGPGTRLTVL.

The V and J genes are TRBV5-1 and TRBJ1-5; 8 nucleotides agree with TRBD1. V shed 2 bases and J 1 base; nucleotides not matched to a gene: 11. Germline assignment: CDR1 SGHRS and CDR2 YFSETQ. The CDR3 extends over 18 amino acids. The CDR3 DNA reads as TGCGCCAGCAGCTTCGGACTTACAGGGGGACAGAGCAATCAGCCCCAGCATTTT. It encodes CASSFGLTGGQSNQPQHF.

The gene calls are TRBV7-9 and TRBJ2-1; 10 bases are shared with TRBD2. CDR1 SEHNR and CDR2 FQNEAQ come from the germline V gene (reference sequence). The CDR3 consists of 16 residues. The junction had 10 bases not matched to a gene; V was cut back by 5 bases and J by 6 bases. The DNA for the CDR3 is TGTGCCAGCAGCCAAAAACTAGCGGGATTAGTCAATGAGCAGTTCTTC. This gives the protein CASSQKLAGLVNEQFF.

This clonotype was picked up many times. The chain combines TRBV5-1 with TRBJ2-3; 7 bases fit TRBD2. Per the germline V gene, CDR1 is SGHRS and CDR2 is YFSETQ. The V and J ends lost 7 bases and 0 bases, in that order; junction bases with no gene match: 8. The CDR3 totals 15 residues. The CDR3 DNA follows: TGCGCCAGCGGCTCTAGCGGTGGAAGCACAGATACGCAGTATTTT. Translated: CASGSSGGSTDTQYF.

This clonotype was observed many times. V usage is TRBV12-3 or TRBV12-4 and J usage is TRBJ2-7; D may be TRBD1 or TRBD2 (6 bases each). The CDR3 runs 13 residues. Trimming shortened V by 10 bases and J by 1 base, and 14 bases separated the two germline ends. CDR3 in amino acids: CANSRGGSYEQYF. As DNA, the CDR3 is TGTGCCAACTCACGAGGGGGGTCCTACGAGCAGTACTTC.

The CDR3: CASSPRTSSYNEQFF. The CDR3 DNA reads as TGTGCCAGCAGCCCCCGGACTAGCAGCTACAATGAGCAGTTCTTC. V and J are TRBV7-2 and TRBJ2-1; 8 positions match TRBD2. Germline V gene sequence: CDR1 SGHTA, CDR2 FQGNSA. Losses at the gene ends were 5 bases for V and 3 bases for J; bases not matched to a gene: 6. This CDR3 contains 15 residues.

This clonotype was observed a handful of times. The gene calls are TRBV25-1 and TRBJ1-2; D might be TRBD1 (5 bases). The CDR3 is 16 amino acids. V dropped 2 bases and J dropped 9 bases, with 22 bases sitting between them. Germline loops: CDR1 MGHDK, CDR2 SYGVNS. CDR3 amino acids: CASSESEIGTLVRYTF. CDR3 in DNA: TGTGCCAGCAGTGAAAGCGAAATCGGGACCCTTGTGCGCTACACCTTC.

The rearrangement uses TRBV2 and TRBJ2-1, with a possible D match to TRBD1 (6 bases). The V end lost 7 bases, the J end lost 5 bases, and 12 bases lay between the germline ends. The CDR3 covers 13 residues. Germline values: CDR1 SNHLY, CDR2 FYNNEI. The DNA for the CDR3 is TGTGCCAGCATCACAGGGATACACAATGAGCAGTTCTTC. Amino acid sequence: CASITGIHNEQFF.

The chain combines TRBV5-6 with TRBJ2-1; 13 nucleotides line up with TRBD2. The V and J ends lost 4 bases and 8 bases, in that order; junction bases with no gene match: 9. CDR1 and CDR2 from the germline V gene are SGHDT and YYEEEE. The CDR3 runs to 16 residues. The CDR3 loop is CASSPGVGLAGDEQFF. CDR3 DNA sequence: TGTGCCAGCAGCCCGGGGGTTGGACTAGCGGGAGATGAGCAGTTCTTC. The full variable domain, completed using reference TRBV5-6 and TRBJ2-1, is DAGVTQSPTHLIKTRGQQVTLRCSPKSGHDTVSWYQQALGQGPQFIFQYYEEEERQRGNFPDRFSGHQFPNYSSELNVNALLLGDSALYLCASSPGVGLAGDEQFFGPGTRLTVL.

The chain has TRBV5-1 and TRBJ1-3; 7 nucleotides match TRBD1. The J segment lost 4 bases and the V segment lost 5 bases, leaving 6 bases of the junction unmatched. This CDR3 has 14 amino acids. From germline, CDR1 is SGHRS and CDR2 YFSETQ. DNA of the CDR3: TGCGCCAGCAGACCTGAGGGACAGGGAAACACCATATATTTT. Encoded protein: CASRPEGQGNTIYF.

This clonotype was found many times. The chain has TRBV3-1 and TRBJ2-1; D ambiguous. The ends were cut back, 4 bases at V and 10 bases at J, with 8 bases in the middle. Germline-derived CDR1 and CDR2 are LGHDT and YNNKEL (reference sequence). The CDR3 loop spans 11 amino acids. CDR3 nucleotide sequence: TGTGCCAGCAGCCTTCGTAGAGAGCAGTTCTTC. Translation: CASSLRREQFF.

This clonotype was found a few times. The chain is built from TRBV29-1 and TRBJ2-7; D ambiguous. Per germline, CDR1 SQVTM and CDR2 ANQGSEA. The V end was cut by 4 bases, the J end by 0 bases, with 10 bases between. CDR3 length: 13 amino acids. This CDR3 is CSVVGGSSYEQYF. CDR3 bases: TGCAGCGTTGTAGGCGGAAGCTCCTACGAGCAGTACTTC.

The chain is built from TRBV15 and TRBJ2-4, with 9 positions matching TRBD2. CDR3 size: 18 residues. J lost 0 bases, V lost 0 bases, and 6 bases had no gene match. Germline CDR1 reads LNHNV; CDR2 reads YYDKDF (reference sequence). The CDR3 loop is CATSRDPSGRLAKNIQYF. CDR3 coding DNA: TGTGCCACCAGCAGAGACCCAAGCGGGAGGTTAGCCAAAAACATTCAGTACTTC.

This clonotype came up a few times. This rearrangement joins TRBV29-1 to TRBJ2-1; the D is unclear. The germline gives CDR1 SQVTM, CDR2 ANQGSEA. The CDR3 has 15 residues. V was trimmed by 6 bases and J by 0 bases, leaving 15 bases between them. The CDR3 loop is CSVPKEPFSYNEQFF. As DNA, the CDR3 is TGCAGCGTCCCGAAAGAACCCTTCTCCTACAATGAGCAGTTCTTC.

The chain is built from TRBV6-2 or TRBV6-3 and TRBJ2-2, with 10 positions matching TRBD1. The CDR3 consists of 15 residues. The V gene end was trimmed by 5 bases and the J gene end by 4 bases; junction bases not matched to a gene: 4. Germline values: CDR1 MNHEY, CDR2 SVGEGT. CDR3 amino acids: CASSMTGGLTGELFF. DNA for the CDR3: TGTGCCAGCAGTATGACAGGGGGCCTCACCGGGGAGCTGTTTTTT.

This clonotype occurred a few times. CDR3 in amino acids: CATSESRGDEQFF. For the CDR3, the DNA is TGTGCCACCAGTGAAAGCCGTGGGGATGAGCAGTTCTTC. The rearrangement uses TRBV24-1 and TRBJ2-1, with D unclear. Trimming cost V 4 bases and J 8 bases, with 11 bases left between them. The germline V gene encodes CDR1 KGHDR and CDR2 SFDVKD. The CDR3 has 13 residues.

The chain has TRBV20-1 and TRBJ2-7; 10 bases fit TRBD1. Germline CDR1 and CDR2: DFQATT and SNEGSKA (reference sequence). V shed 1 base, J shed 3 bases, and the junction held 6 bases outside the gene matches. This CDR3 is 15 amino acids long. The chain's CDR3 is CSARVGDRGYYEQYF. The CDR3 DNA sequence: TGCAGTGCTAGAGTGGGGGACAGGGGCTACTACGAGCAGTACTTC.

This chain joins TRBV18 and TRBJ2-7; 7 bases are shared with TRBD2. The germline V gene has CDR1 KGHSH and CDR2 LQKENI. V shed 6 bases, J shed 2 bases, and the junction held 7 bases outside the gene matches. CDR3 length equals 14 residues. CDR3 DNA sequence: TGTGCCAGCTCGCCTTCCCGGGGGGCCTACGAGCAGTACTTC. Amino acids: CASSPSRGAYEQYF. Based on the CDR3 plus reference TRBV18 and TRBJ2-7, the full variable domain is NAGVMQNPRHLVRRRGQEARLRCSPMKGHSHVYWYRQLPEEGLKFMVYLQKENIIDESGMPKERFSAEFPKEGPSILRIQQVVRGDSAAYFCASSPSRGAYEQYFGPGTRLTVT.